The rows below give T cell receptor beta chains drawn from one sample of a study of somatic mutations in cytotoxic T cells in rheumatoid arthritis. Using immunoSEQ multiplex PCR, the repertoire was profiled, and TCRdb retains in-frame clones only, with some absent. The sample consists of 15,000 to 20,000 clones, approximately 78% of them appearing once. Sample: CD8+ T cells sorted from blood. All receptors derive from a woman between 45 and 65 years old with rheumatoid arthritis. Each CDR3 is given with its conserved first and last residue. Each record gives: V gene, clone size, D gene, J gene, CDR3 protein, CDR3 DNA. D genes are given only for firm matches. Not all rows give a size; the values are once, few, many and, for expanded clones, a class.

V: TRBV28; size: -; D: -; J: TRBJ2-3; CDR3: CASTAPGTLNTDTQYF; DNA: TGTGCCAGCACCGCACCCGGGACACTAAACACAGATACGCAGTATTTT
V: TRBV27; size: -; D: -; J: TRBJ1-2; CDR3: CASSLRQGTNYGYTF; DNA: TGTGCCAGCAGTTTACGGCAGGGTACTAACTATGGCTACACCTTC
V: TRBV2; size: once; D: TRBD2; J: TRBJ2-7; CDR3: CASSDGTSGRILYEQYF; DNA: TGTGCCAGCAGTGATGGCACTAGCGGGAGAATTCTGTACGAGCAGTACTTC
V: TRBV13; size: -; D: TRBD1; J: TRBJ1-1; CDR3: CASSQRQGRWAFF; DNA: TGTGCCAGCAGTCAAAGACAGGGGAGATGGGCTTTCTTT
V: TRBV30; size: -; D: -; J: TRBJ1-3; CDR3: CAWSDLRNTIYF; DNA: TGTGCCTGGAGCGACCTAAGAAACACCATATATTTT
V: TRBV7-9; size: medium-sized; D: -; J: TRBJ1-4; CDR3: CASSLAPTATNEKLFF; DNA: TGTGCCAGCAGCTTAGCCCCGACTGCAACTAATGAAAAACTGTTTTTT
V: TRBV28; size: -; D: TRBD1; J: TRBJ2-1; CDR3: CASSSYHRDSALSSYNEQFF; DNA: TGTGCCAGCAGTTCATACCACCGGGACAGCGCACTTAGCTCCTACAATGAGCAGTTCTTC
V: TRBV6-1; size: -; D: TRBD1; J: TRBJ1-1; CDR3: CASSVWTGYEPEAFF; DNA: TGTGCCAGCAGCGTCTGGACAGGCTATGAGCCTGAAGCTTTCTTT
V: TRBV28; size: -; D: -; J: TRBJ2-5; CDR3: CASSLDRGLQETQYF; DNA: TGTGCCAGCAGTTTGGACCGGGGGCTCCAAGAGACCCAGTACTTC
V: TRBV2; size: -; D: -; J: TRBJ1-1; CDR3: CASSELGTEAFF; DNA: TGTGCCAGCAGTGAATTAGGCACTGAAGCTTTCTTT
V: TRBV4-3; size: -; D: TRBD2; J: TRBJ2-1; CDR3: CASSQGIGRGNEQFF; DNA: TGCGCCAGCAGCCAAGGGATCGGGAGGGGGAATGAGCAGTTCTTC
V: TRBV28; size: -; D: TRBD2; J: TRBJ2-1; CDR3: CASSDGREAAHYNEQFF; DNA: TGTGCCAGCAGTGACGGGCGGGAGGCGGCCCACTACAATGAGCAGTTCTTC
V: TRBV6-5; size: -; D: -; J: TRBJ2-7; CDR3: CASSYKGVRSGYEQYF; DNA: TGTGCCAGCAGTTACAAAGGGGTCCGGAGCGGTTACGAGCAGTACTTC
V: TRBV6-1; size: -; D: -; J: TRBJ2-7; CDR3: CASSEVSGPYEQYF; DNA: TGTGCCAGCAGTGAAGTCTCAGGTCCCTACGAGCAGTACTTC
V: TRBV7-9; size: -; D: -; J: TRBJ1-1; CDR3: CASSSRGAEAFF; DNA: TGTGCCAGCAGCTCCCGGGGGGCTGAAGCTTTCTTT
V: TRBV5-1; size: -; D: -; J: TRBJ2-7; CDR3: CASSSWGAGSYEQYF; DNA: TGCGCCAGCAGCTCCTGGGGGGCGGGGTCCTACGAGCAGTACTTC
V: TRBV27; size: -; D: -; J: TRBJ2-2; CDR3: CASSLGTGELFF; DNA: TGTGCCAGCAGTTTGGGGACCGGGGAGCTGTTTTTT
V: TRBV28; size: -; D: -; J: TRBJ2-1; CDR3: CATNGVSYNEQFF; DNA: TGTGCCACCAACGGGGTCTCCTACAATGAGCAGTTCTTC
V: TRBV5-1; size: -; D: -; J: TRBJ2-7; CDR3: CASSLASGLEQYF; DNA: TGCGCCAGCAGCTTGGCGTCCGGGCTCGAGCAGTACTTC
V: TRBV13; size: -; D: TRBD1; J: TRBJ1-1; CDR3: CASSLPGDRGLRTEAFF; DNA: TGTGCCAGCAGCTTGCCGGGGGACAGGGGGCTAAGAACTGAAGCTTTCTTT
V: TRBV28; size: -; D: -; J: TRBJ1-5; CDR3: CASSREGVGNQPQHF; DNA: TGTGCCAGCAGCCGGGAGGGGGTTGGCAATCAGCCCCAGCATTTT
V: TRBV6-6; size: -; D: -; J: TRBJ1-5; CDR3: CASSPTALNQPQHF; DNA: TGTGCCAGCAGCCCTACAGCGCTCAATCAGCCCCAGCATTTT
V: TRBV7-6; size: -; D: -; J: TRBJ2-7; CDR3: CASSVAEGRSYEQYF; DNA: TGTGCCAGCAGCGTCGCCGAAGGCCGCTCCTACGAGCAGTACTTC
V: TRBV5-1; size: -; D: -; J: TRBJ1-5; CDR3: CASSLGDGGGHQPQHF; DNA: TGCGCCAGCAGCTTGGGGGACGGAGGGGGTCATCAGCCCCAGCATTTT
V: TRBV28; size: -; D: -; J: TRBJ1-1; CDR3: CASSFRDMGHTEAFF; DNA: TGTGCCAGCAGTTTTAGGGACATGGGCCACACTGAAGCTTTCTTT
V: TRBV11-1; size: -; D: TRBD2; J: TRBJ2-1; CDR3: CASQAGGLYEQFF; DNA: TGTGCCAGCCAGGCGGGGGGCTTGTATGAGCAGTTCTTC
V: TRBV7-2; size: -; D: -; J: TRBJ2-1; CDR3: CASSTGTHSSYNEQFF; DNA: TGTGCCAGCAGCACCGGGACACATAGCTCCTACAATGAGCAGTTCTTC